These T cell receptor beta chains were read from a single sample in a study of CD8+CD57+ T cells in acquired aplastic anemia. TCRdb independently ran MiXCR on the reads; one entry per CDR3 protein. This repertoire shows roughly 260,000 distinct CDR3 sequences, around half found once; its top ten account for approximately 8%. Source material: sorted CD4+, CD8+, or CD8+CD57+ T cells (not recorded which) from PBMCs. The source is a human donor with aplastic anemia. The CDR3 runs from the conserved cysteine through the conserved F or W. A D gene is named only where the DNA matches it firmly. Clone sizes are given selectively: once, few, many, or a class where the clone is expanded.

V gene	J gene	clone size	D gene	CDR3 protein	CDR3 DNA
TRBV25-1	TRBJ2-3	.	TRBD2	CASSALAGEDTQYF	TGTGCCAGCAGTGCCCTAGCGGGGGAGGATACGCAGTATTTT
TRBV2	TRBJ1-4	.	.	CASSEEAREKLFF	TGTGCCAGCAGTGAAGAGGCACGGGAAAAACTGTTTTTT
TRBV29-1	TRBJ2-3	.	.	CSVLGSTDTQYF	TGCAGCGTTTTAGGTAGCACAGATACGCAGTATTTT
TRBV2	TRBJ2-6	.	.	CASSGGTSGANVLTF	TGTGCCAGCAGTGGAGGGACTTCTGGGGCCAACGTCCTGACTTTC
TRBV19	TRBJ1-4	.	.	CAWRGRDEKLFF	TGTGCCTGGAGGGGTAGGGACGAAAAACTGTTTTTT
TRBV30	TRBJ1-1	many	.	CAWSVGTEAFF	TGTGCCTGGAGTGTCGGTACTGAAGCTTTCTTT
TRBV7-9	TRBJ2-4	many	.	CASSLDQNIQYF	TGTGCCAGCAGCTTAGACCAAAACATTCAGTACTTC
TRBV20-1	TRBJ2-7	.	.	CSARITGSEQYF	TGCAGTGCCAGGATTACAGGGAGCGAGCAGTACTTC
TRBV7-2	TRBJ2-5	.	.	CASSQFFEETQYF	TGTGCCAGCAGCCAATTTTTCGAAGAGACCCAGTACTTC
TRBV29-1	TRBJ1-1	many	.	CSGGRNTEAFF	TGCAGCGGGGGTCGGAACACTGAAGCTTTCTTT
TRBV24-1	TRBJ1-3	.	.	CATSDLGDRNTIYF	TGTGCCACCAGTGATTTGGGGGATAGAAACACCATATATTTT
TRBV4-2	TRBJ1-2	many	TRBD1	CASSQETGQVYYGYTF	TGTGCCAGCAGCCAAGAAACGGGACAGGTCTACTATGGCTACACCTTC
TRBV20-1	TRBJ2-7	.	TRBD1	CSARSGTGNFYEQYF	TGCAGTGCAAGATCCGGGACAGGGAACTTCTACGAGCAGTACTTC
TRBV28	TRBJ2-1	.	.	CATAGEMSYNEQFF	TGTGCCACCGCGGGCGAGATGTCCTACAATGAGCAGTTCTTC
TRBV10-2	TRBJ2-7	.	.	CASTPRISYSYEQYF	TGCGCCAGCACCCCAAGGATAAGTTACTCCTACGAGCAGTACTTC
TRBV7-3	TRBJ1-4	.	TRBD1	CASSPGRGRDSPPQLFF	TGTGCCAGCAGCCCGGGGAGGGGAAGGGACAGTCCCCCCCAACTGTTTTTT
TRBV24-1	TRBJ2-1	.	TRBD2	CATSDPTSGGDSSSYNEQFF	TGTGCCACCAGCGACCCGACTAGCGGGGGAGACTCAAGCTCCTACAATGAGCAGTTCTTC
TRBV20-1	TRBJ2-3	.	.	CSAVLVFNEQYF	TGCAGTGCTGTACTAGTGTTCAATGAGCAGTATTTT
TRBV6-1	TRBJ1-5	.	TRBD1	CASSWVGQPDQPQHF	TGTGCCAGCAGTTGGGTGGGACAGCCTGATCAGCCCCAGCATTTT
TRBV2	TRBJ1-1	.	TRBD1	CASSPSTGENTEAFF	TGTGCCAGCAGTCCTTCGACAGGGGAGAACACTGAAGCTTTCTTT
TRBV24-1	TRBJ2-1	.	.	CATSEARPFPYNEQFF	TGTGCCACCAGTGAGGCCAGGCCGTTCCCCTACAATGAGCAGTTCTTC
TRBV2	TRBJ2-5	.	TRBD2	CASSAQRELETQYF	TGTGCCAGCAGTGCTCAGCGGGAGTTGGAGACCCAGTACTTC
TRBV28	TRBJ1-5	.	TRBD1	CASSFFATGGSNQPQHF	TGTGCCAGCAGTTTTTTCGCCACAGGGGGAAGCAATCAGCCCCAGCATTTT
TRBV7-9	TRBJ2-7	many	.	CASSSDGEQYF	TGTGCCAGCAGCTCAGACGGGGAGCAGTACTTC
TRBV6-2/TRBV6-3	TRBJ2-3	few	.	CASSPLYGKSTDTQYF	TGTGCCAGCAGCCCCCTGTACGGGAAAAGCACAGATACGCAGTATTTT
TRBV6-4	TRBJ2-1	many	TRBD1	CASSDRAGTGQNEQFF	TGTGCCAGCAGTGACCGAGCCGGGACAGGGCAAAATGAGCAGTTCTTC
TRBV7-9	TRBJ1-5	many	.	CASSLGGAGKFAPQHF	TGTGCCAGCAGCTTAGGGGGGGCTGGGAAATTTGCGCCCCAGCATTTT
TRBV7-9	TRBJ2-3	few	.	CASGGTRTDTQYF	TGTGCCAGCGGGGGGACGCGCACAGATACGCAGTATTTT
TRBV7-6	TRBJ2-7	.	TRBD1	CASSRRQGALEQYF	TGTGCCAGCAGCCGACGACAGGGGGCCCTTGAGCAGTACTTC
TRBV29-1	TRBJ2-1	.	.	CSLVGYNEQFF	TGCAGCTTGGTAGGTTACAATGAGCAGTTCTTC
TRBV19	TRBJ2-7	.	TRBD2	CASSTGTSGSREQYF	TGTGCCAGTAGCACTGGGACTAGCGGGAGTCGCGAGCAGTACTTC
TRBV5-1	TRBJ1-4	many	.	CASRNPDGDNEKLFF	TGCGCCAGCAGGAACCCCGACGGAGATAATGAAAAACTGTTTTTT
TRBV7-2	TRBJ2-5	.	TRBD2	CASSLELSLAGGGGETQYF	TGTGCCAGCAGCTTAGAATTGTCACTAGCGGGGGGCGGGGGGGAGACCCAGTACTTC
TRBV19	TRBJ2-5	many	TRBD1	CASSIGRGRGETQYF	TGTGCCAGTAGTATAGGAAGGGGGCGTGGAGAGACCCAGTACTTC
TRBV7-2	TRBJ1-1	many	.	CASSLDRNEAFF	TGTGCCAGCAGCTTGGACAGAAATGAAGCTTTCTTT
TRBV29-1	TRBJ2-2	many	.	CSVQRGTGELFF	TGCAGCGTACAAAGGGGGACCGGGGAGCTGTTTTTT
TRBV12-3/TRBV12-4	TRBJ1-5	.	TRBD1	CASSLSGQGLSNQPQHF	TGTGCCAGCAGTCTAAGCGGACAGGGCCTTAGCAATCAGCCCCAGCATTTT
TRBV2	TRBJ2-1	.	TRBD2	CASMLAGGDYNEQFF	TGTGCCAGCATGCTAGCGGGAGGGGATTACAATGAGCAGTTCTTC